A selection of T cell receptor beta chains follows, all from one sample in a study of blood T cell repertoires in COVID-19. The repertoire was sequenced with immunoSEQ multiplex PCR; TCRdb's copy has only in-frame clones and lacks some. The table records roughly 210,000 clones, 87% of them present only once. Sequences were obtained from PBMCs or T cells enriched from blood (not recorded which). Source of these receptors: a man aged 25 to 40 in a cohort exposed to, infected with or recovered from COVID-19 (not recorded which). The CDR3 runs from the conserved cysteine through the conserved F or W. The D gene is left open where the match is weak. Where a row states a size, it is once, few, many or the class of an expanded clone; other rows omit it.

j_gene: TRBJ1-5; d_gene: TRBD1; v_gene: TRBV5-1; abundance: -; CDR3nt: TGCGCCAGCAGCCCCGGACAGGGAGGGAAGAATCAGCCCCAGCATTTT; CDR3aa: CASSPGQGGKNQPQHF
j_gene: TRBJ1-5; d_gene: -; v_gene: TRBV19; abundance: -; CDR3nt: TGTGCCAGCCAGGGGCAGTCTGATAGTGGGCCCCAGCATTTT; CDR3aa: CASQGQSDSGPQHF
j_gene: TRBJ2-2; d_gene: -; v_gene: TRBV13; abundance: -; CDR3nt: TGTGCCAGCAGCGAAACAGGATTCGCGAACACCGGGGAGCTGTTTTTT; CDR3aa: CASSETGFANTGELFF
j_gene: TRBJ2-7; d_gene: -; v_gene: TRBV29-1; abundance: -; CDR3nt: TGCAGCGTTGGGAGCCACTCACGGCAGTACTTC; CDR3aa: CSVGSHSRQYF
j_gene: TRBJ2-7; d_gene: -; v_gene: TRBV12-3/TRBV12-4; abundance: -; CDR3nt: TGTGCCAGCAGTGCGTCACAGGGTGGCGAGCAGTACTTC; CDR3aa: CASSASQGGEQYF
j_gene: TRBJ2-7; d_gene: TRBD2; v_gene: TRBV2; abundance: -; CDR3nt: TGTGCCAGCACCCCCAGGTCTAGCGGGGCCTCCTACGAGCAGTACTTC; CDR3aa: CASTPRSSGASYEQYF
j_gene: TRBJ1-4; d_gene: -; v_gene: TRBV9; abundance: once; CDR3nt: TGTGCCAGCAGCCCCCAGGGACATTACCTTAATGAAAAACTGTTTTTT; CDR3aa: CASSPQGHYLNEKLFF
j_gene: TRBJ2-3; d_gene: -; v_gene: TRBV27; abundance: -; CDR3nt: TGTGCCAGCAGTTTTGTCAGGGGTAGCACAGATACGCAGTATTTT; CDR3aa: CASSFVRGSTDTQYF
j_gene: TRBJ2-1; d_gene: -; v_gene: TRBV7-9; abundance: -; CDR3nt: TGTGCCAGCAGCTTAAGTAGTTCAGCACAGTACTACAATGAGCAGTTCTTC; CDR3aa: CASSLSSSAQYYNEQFF
j_gene: TRBJ1-5; d_gene: -; v_gene: TRBV15; abundance: -; CDR3nt: TGTGCCACCAGCAGAGATGGCTTTGGTCAGCCCCAGCATTTT; CDR3aa: CATSRDGFGQPQHF
j_gene: TRBJ2-1; d_gene: TRBD2; v_gene: TRBV5-5; abundance: -; CDR3nt: TGTGCCAGCAGCCGTGGGAGGTCTAGCGGATACAATGAGCAGTTCTTC; CDR3aa: CASSRGRSSGYNEQFF
j_gene: TRBJ1-4; d_gene: TRBD1; v_gene: TRBV27; abundance: once; CDR3nt: TGTGCCAGCAGTTCCCCGACAGGGGGCAGGGTTGTTGAAAAACTGTTTTTT; CDR3aa: CASSSPTGGRVVEKLFF
j_gene: TRBJ2-2; d_gene: -; v_gene: TRBV28; abundance: -; CDR3nt: TGTGCCAGCAGTTTAAGACTCCCTACGCCGACCGCGGAGCTGTTTTTT; CDR3aa: CASSLRLPTPTAELFF
j_gene: TRBJ2-7; d_gene: TRBD1; v_gene: TRBV28; abundance: -; CDR3nt: TGTGCCAGCAGTCCCGGGACAGGGGGGCCCTACGAGCAGTACTTC; CDR3aa: CASSPGTGGPYEQYF
j_gene: TRBJ2-2; d_gene: TRBD1; v_gene: TRBV5-4; abundance: -; CDR3nt: TGTGCCGTTCACAGGGGAGTTTCGAACACCGGGGAGCTGTTTTTT; CDR3aa: CAVHRGVSNTGELFF
j_gene: TRBJ2-1; d_gene: -; v_gene: TRBV28; abundance: -; CDR3nt: TGTGCCAGCACGACGAACACCTATACTAACAATGAGCAGTTCTTC; CDR3aa: CASTTNTYTNNEQFF
j_gene: TRBJ2-7; d_gene: -; v_gene: TRBV5-1; abundance: -; CDR3nt: TGCGCCAGCAGCCACAGTACGTACGAGCAGTACTTC; CDR3aa: CASSHSTYEQYF
j_gene: TRBJ1-3; d_gene: -; v_gene: TRBV6-5; abundance: -; CDR3nt: TGTGCCAGCAGTAAACAGCGGACCTCTGGAAACACCATATATTTT; CDR3aa: CASSKQRTSGNTIYF
j_gene: TRBJ1-5; d_gene: -; v_gene: TRBV19; abundance: -; CDR3nt: TGTGCCAGTGGTTTGATTGATGGGAGTCAGCCCCAGCATTTT; CDR3aa: CASGLIDGSQPQHF
j_gene: TRBJ2-1; d_gene: TRBD2; v_gene: TRBV29-1; abundance: -; CDR3nt: TGCAGCGTTGAAGGGAACGATGGCGGGAGACACTACAATGAGCAGTTCTTC; CDR3aa: CSVEGNDGGRHYNEQFF
j_gene: TRBJ1-4; d_gene: -; v_gene: TRBV9; abundance: -; CDR3nt: TGTGCCAGCAGCCCCTCCGGGAGTCACAATGAAAAACTGTTTTTT; CDR3aa: CASSPSGSHNEKLFF
j_gene: TRBJ1-4; d_gene: -; v_gene: TRBV28; abundance: -; CDR3nt: TGTGCCAGCAGAGGACCCGGGGTAGGAAAACTGTTTTTT; CDR3aa: CASRGPGVGKLFF
j_gene: TRBJ2-1; d_gene: TRBD2; v_gene: TRBV27; abundance: -; CDR3nt: TGTGCCAGCAGTTGGGGGACTAGCGGCAACAATGAGCAGTTCTTC; CDR3aa: CASSWGTSGNNEQFF
j_gene: TRBJ2-7; d_gene: -; v_gene: TRBV3-1/TRBV3-2; abundance: -; CDR3nt: TGTGCCAGCAGCCAAGATCTCGTCAAGAGGGAGCAGTACTTC; CDR3aa: CASSQDLVKREQYF
j_gene: TRBJ2-7; d_gene: TRBD2; v_gene: TRBV18; abundance: -; CDR3nt: TGTGCCAGCTCACCAAGCGGGATTACTTCCTACGAGCAGTACTTC; CDR3aa: CASSPSGITSYEQYF
j_gene: TRBJ2-1; d_gene: TRBD2; v_gene: TRBV5-1; abundance: -; CDR3nt: TGCGCCAGTAGCGGGAGGGTCTACAATGAGCAGTTCTTC; CDR3aa: CASSGRVYNEQFF
j_gene: TRBJ2-7; d_gene: -; v_gene: TRBV24-1; abundance: -; CDR3nt: TGTGCCACCAGTGATCTCAGGGACGAGCAGTACTTC; CDR3aa: CATSDLRDEQYF
j_gene: TRBJ2-7; d_gene: TRBD2; v_gene: TRBV7-2; abundance: -; CDR3nt: TGTGCCAGCAGCTTAGTAAGGGCGTTGCGGGAGGGCCGCGAGCAGTACTTC; CDR3aa: CASSLVRALREGREQYF
j_gene: TRBJ2-7; d_gene: -; v_gene: TRBV7-8; abundance: -; CDR3nt: TGTGCCAGCAGCGCCGGTGTGTTGGGGAGCTCCTACGAGCAGTACTTC; CDR3aa: CASSAGVLGSSYEQYF
j_gene: TRBJ1-2; d_gene: TRBD1; v_gene: TRBV5-1; abundance: -; CDR3nt: TGCGCCAGCAGCCTACGGACAGGCCACGGAGATGGCTACACCTTC; CDR3aa: CASSLRTGHGDGYTF
j_gene: TRBJ1-5; d_gene: -; v_gene: TRBV5-4; abundance: -; CDR3nt: TGTGCCAGCAGCTTTCTCGATCAGCCCCAGCATTTT; CDR3aa: CASSFLDQPQHF
j_gene: TRBJ2-7; d_gene: TRBD2; v_gene: TRBV7-2; abundance: -; CDR3nt: TGTGCCAGCAGCTTAGCCACAAATTGTGACGCCTGGTGGGGGGAGGGGACTTACGAGCAGTACTTC; CDR3aa: CASSLATNCDAWWGEGTYEQYF
j_gene: TRBJ2-1; d_gene: -; v_gene: TRBV27; abundance: once; CDR3nt: TGTGCCAGCAGTTTAGCCCTAGCGAGCTACAATGAGCAGTTCTTC; CDR3aa: CASSLALASYNEQFF
j_gene: TRBJ2-1; d_gene: TRBD1; v_gene: TRBV24-1; abundance: -; CDR3nt: TGTGCCACCAGTGACCGGACAGGGGGCATGAATGAGCAGTTCTTC; CDR3aa: CATSDRTGGMNEQFF
j_gene: TRBJ2-1; d_gene: TRBD2; v_gene: TRBV28; abundance: once; CDR3nt: TGTGCCAGCAGTCCGCGACTAGCGGGAAGCGATGAGCAGTTCTTC; CDR3aa: CASSPRLAGSDEQFF
j_gene: TRBJ1-2; d_gene: TRBD1; v_gene: TRBV12-5; abundance: few; CDR3nt: TGTGCTAGTGGTTCCGACAGGGAGAACTATGGCTACACCTTC; CDR3aa: CASGSDRENYGYTF
j_gene: TRBJ2-1; d_gene: TRBD2; v_gene: TRBV2; abundance: -; CDR3nt: TGTGCCAGCAGTGAGAAGGGGCAGGGGACTAGCGGGAGGAATGAGCAGTTCTTC; CDR3aa: CASSEKGQGTSGRNEQFF
j_gene: TRBJ1-5; d_gene: -; v_gene: TRBV9; abundance: -; CDR3nt: TGTGCCAGCAGTAAGGGGTCAGGTTCCAATCAGCCCCAGCATTTT; CDR3aa: CASSKGSGSNQPQHF
j_gene: TRBJ2-1; d_gene: TRBD2; v_gene: TRBV4-2; abundance: -; CDR3nt: TGTGCCAGCAGCCAAGGGAGTAGCGGGAGGGCCGAGCGATACAATGAGCAGTTCTTC; CDR3aa: CASSQGSSGRAERYNEQFF
j_gene: TRBJ2-3; d_gene: -; v_gene: TRBV9; abundance: once; CDR3nt: TGTGCCAGCAGCGTAGAAGCGCGGGCCACAGATACGCAGTATTTT; CDR3aa: CASSVEARATDTQYF
j_gene: TRBJ1-1; d_gene: TRBD1; v_gene: TRBV10-1; abundance: -; CDR3nt: TGCGCCAGCAGTGAAGGCTCGGGACAGGGGGTCGAGAACACTGAAGCTTTCTTT; CDR3aa: CASSEGSGQGVENTEAFF
j_gene: TRBJ2-7; d_gene: -; v_gene: TRBV7-9; abundance: few; CDR3nt: TGTGCCAGCGGTCCACAGGCCTACGAGCAGTACTTC; CDR3aa: CASGPQAYEQYF
j_gene: TRBJ2-1; d_gene: TRBD2; v_gene: TRBV7-9; abundance: -; CDR3nt: TGTGCCAGCAGCTACAACGGGGGGTATAGCTCCTACAATGAGCAGTTCTTC; CDR3aa: CASSYNGGYSSYNEQFF
j_gene: TRBJ1-4; d_gene: -; v_gene: TRBV28; abundance: -; CDR3nt: TGTGCCAGCATGTTGGGGCTTGCTAATGAAAAACTGTTTTTT; CDR3aa: CASMLGLANEKLFF
j_gene: TRBJ2-7; d_gene: TRBD1; v_gene: TRBV7-9; abundance: once; CDR3nt: TGTGCCAGCAGCTTAAGGACAGGCCTCTCCTACGAGCAGTACTTC; CDR3aa: CASSLRTGLSYEQYF
j_gene: TRBJ1-4; d_gene: -; v_gene: TRBV19; abundance: -; CDR3nt: TGTGCCAGTAGTCGAGGCCATTATGAAAAACTGTTTTTT; CDR3aa: CASSRGHYEKLFF
j_gene: TRBJ1-4; d_gene: -; v_gene: TRBV5-5; abundance: once; CDR3nt: TGTGCCAGCAGCTTAACCTATAATGAAAAACTGTTTTTT; CDR3aa: CASSLTYNEKLFF
j_gene: TRBJ2-7; d_gene: -; v_gene: TRBV13; abundance: -; CDR3nt: TGTGCCAGCAGCACAACCCACCTCTACGAGCAGTACTTC; CDR3aa: CASSTTHLYEQYF
j_gene: TRBJ2-7; d_gene: TRBD2; v_gene: TRBV9; abundance: -; CDR3nt: TGTGCCAGCAGCGGGGAGGGTTCCTCCTACGAGCAGTACTTC; CDR3aa: CASSGEGSSYEQYF
j_gene: TRBJ2-2; d_gene: TRBD1; v_gene: TRBV18; abundance: -; CDR3nt: TGTGCCAGCTCGTCGAGGACAGGCCGGAGTCCCGGGGAGCTGTTTTTT; CDR3aa: CASSSRTGRSPGELFF
j_gene: TRBJ2-7; d_gene: -; v_gene: TRBV27; abundance: -; CDR3nt: TGTGCCAGCAGTCCCAGGGGTTACGACGAGCAGTACTTC; CDR3aa: CASSPRGYDEQYF
j_gene: TRBJ2-3; d_gene: -; v_gene: TRBV10-1; abundance: -; CDR3nt: TGCGCCAGCAGTGAGGGGGGGAGATTAAGCACAGATACGCAGTATTTT; CDR3aa: CASSEGGRLSTDTQYF
j_gene: TRBJ1-1; d_gene: TRBD1; v_gene: TRBV27; abundance: -; CDR3nt: TGTGCCAGCAGTTTAGGACAGGGCGGAACAACTGAAGCTTTCTTT; CDR3aa: CASSLGQGGTTEAFF
j_gene: TRBJ1-1; d_gene: -; v_gene: TRBV28; abundance: -; CDR3nt: TGTGCCAGCGGGAGGAACACTGAAGCTTTCTTT; CDR3aa: CASGRNTEAFF
j_gene: TRBJ2-4; d_gene: TRBD2; v_gene: TRBV2; abundance: -; CDR3nt: TGTGCCAGCAGTGAATCGATTTTGACTAGCGGGAGTGCGGACATTCAGTACTTC; CDR3aa: CASSESILTSGSADIQYF